Sample share makes the clone carrying this T cell receptor (beta chain) medium-sized. The entry originates in a study of tumor-infiltrating lymphocytes in oesophageal squamous cell carcinoma. In TCRdb, the PCR reads were re-called with MiXCR into one record per CDR3 protein. The sample has roughly 6,800 distinct CDR3 sequences, less than 15% seen once. This receptor was obtained from a male donor with esophageal squamous cell carcinoma. Sequenced sample: esophageal tumor tissue.

The CDR3 coding sequence is TGTGCCAGCAGCTTAGGGCCAAGCTCCTACGAGCAGTACTTC. Its translation is CASSLGPSSYEQYF. The chain links TRBV7-2 to TRBJ2-7; D is uncertain. Trimming cost V 1 base and J 0 bases, with 7 bases left between them. The CDR3 has 14 residues. CDR1 is SGHTA, CDR2 FQGNSA, per germline.